This TCR beta chain originates from a study of T cell responses to AZD1222 COVID-19 vaccine. Whole-study findings and limits: Within unmutated variant regions lay the reported targets of nearly half of spike-specific TCRs. It was only a handful of AZD1222 recipients who were seropositive at baseline. Across the whole spike, CD4 TCRs peaked at regions 160-218 and 743-854.

Trimming took 5 bases from V and 4 from J, leaving 8 bases between them. The germline CDR1 and CDR2 sequences are SNHLY and FYNNEI. The CDR3 spans 12 residues. The table lists this clone with a count of one. As yet, its antigen is unknown. Sequencing used immunoSEQ multiplex PCR; TCRdb keeps in-frame clones, though not all of them. The top ten hold 44% of the sample, which has 90,000 to 140,000 clones, approximately 89% seen once. The sample here was peripheral blood, taken 28 days after the second AZD1222 dose. The chain has TRBV2 and TRBJ1-2; tentative D call: TRBD1 (6 bases). This receptor was obtained from an adult who received the AZD1222 COVID-19 vaccine. CDR3 sequence (DNA): TGTGCCAGCAGTACAGGGTTCTATGGCTACACCTTC. Encoded protein: CASSTGFYGYTF.